Presented here are 17 T cell receptor beta chains from one specimen sequenced in a study of cytomegalovirus exposure and HLA in healthy donors. With 60 Vbeta and 13 Jbeta primers, the PCR was carried out. TCRdb keeps only in-frame clones here, not all; method: immunoSEQ multiplex PCR. The top ten clones hold around 16% of a sample with about 92,000 clones, about 69% of them seen once. The sample taken for sequencing was PBMCs. The receptors come from a woman aged 18-35 years in good health and CMV-seropositive.

This clone was seen only once. The chain links TRBV7-2 to TRBJ2-7, with D possibly matching TRBD1 (5 bases). CDR3 length: 13 amino acids. Germline assignment: CDR1 SGHTA and CDR2 FQGNSA. Here the CDR3 DNA reads TGTGCGACATCGGGCCAGGGTTTCGACGAGCAGTACTTC. Protein sequence: CATSGQGFDEQYF.

This chain links TRBV11-2 with TRBJ2-1, with 8 bases aligning to TRBD1. V trimming: 8 bases; J trimming: 3 bases; junction bases outside the gene matches: 6. In germline, CDR1 is SGHAT, CDR2 FQNNGV. There are 14 residues in the CDR3. The CDR3 region has the DNA TGTGCCAGCGGCCGGGACAGGCTCTACAATGAGCAGTTCTTC. This encodes CASGRDRLYNEQFF.

This chain joins TRBV6-5 and TRBJ1-2; no reliable D call. CDR1 and CDR2 (germline): MNHEY, SVGAGI. V lost 4 bases, J lost 4 bases, and 16 bases lay in between. This CDR3 spans 15 amino acids. CDR3 in amino acids: CASSSQPRVLYGYTF. CDR3 DNA sequence: TGTGCCAGCAGTTCCCAACCCCGGGTCCTCTATGGCTACACCTTC.

The V gene is TRBV2, the J gene TRBJ2-7; maybe TRBD1 (5 bases). CDR1 is SNHLY and CDR2 is FYNNEI in the germline V gene. The germline V and J ends were trimmed by 8 bases and 2 bases, with 10 bases remaining between them. The CDR3 covers 12 residues. The CDR3, as DNA: TGTGCCAGCGGGCCAGGGCCCTACGAGCAGTACTTC. This codes for CASGPGPYEQYF. Complete variable domain (other parts from reference TRBV2 and TRBJ2-7): EPEVTQTPSHQVTQMGQEVILRCVPISNHLYFYWYRQILGQKVEFLVSFYNNEISEKSEIFDDQFSVERPDGSNFTLKIRSTKLEDSAMYFCASGPGPYEQYFGPGTRLTVT.

This clone was counted between two and nine times. This CDR3 reads CASSVPLLATEQYF. The CDR3 DNA reads as TGTGCCAGCAGTGTCCCTCTACTAGCGACCGAGCAGTACTTC. The rearrangement links TRBV2 to TRBJ2-7; 7 bases fit TRBD2. Germline loops: CDR1 SNHLY, CDR2 FYNNEI. V gave up 4 bases and J gave up 6 bases; unmatched junction bases: 9. The CDR3 totals 14 residues.

The chain combines TRBV4-3 with TRBJ2-2; weak D call: TRBD2 (5 bases). The CDR3 covers 15 residues. Trimming stripped 2 bases from V and 7 bases from J, with 14 bases between. The germline CDR1 and CDR2 sequences are LGHNA and YSLEER. CDR3 amino acids: CASSQLQSRDGELFF. The DNA of the CDR3 is TGCGCCAGCAGCCAATTACAGAGCCGGGACGGGGAGCTGTTTTTT.

The V call is TRBV5-4, the J call TRBJ2-7, with D perhaps TRBD1 (6 bases). There are 12 residues in the CDR3. V was trimmed by 4 bases and J by 1 base, leaving 6 bases between them. The germline gives CDR1 SGHNT, CDR2 YYREEE (reference sequence). CDR3 in amino acids: CASSRGSYEQYF. The CDR3 DNA follows: TGTGCCAGCAGCAGGGGGTCCTACGAGCAGTACTTC.

The chain carries TRBV7-3 and TRBJ2-1; tentatively, D is TRBD2 (5 bases). CDR1 is SGHTA, CDR2 FQGTGA, per germline. The CDR3 spans 14 residues. V was trimmed by 6 bases and J by 3 bases, leaving 12 bases between them. CDR3 sequence (DNA): TGTGCCAGCAGGAACATCCGGGACTACAATGAGCAGTTCTTC. This encodes CASRNIRDYNEQFF.

This clone was counted once. The genes are TRBV12-5 and TRBJ2-1; 10 bases match TRBD2. The J segment lost 8 bases and the V segment lost 6 bases, leaving 13 bases of the junction unmatched. The CDR3 spans 16 residues. Per the germline V gene, CDR1 is LGHNT and CDR2 is FRNRAP. The CDR3 bases are TGTGCTAGTGGAATGACCCTAGCGGGGGAGAGCGATGAGCAGTTCTTC. Translating gives CASGMTLAGESDEQFF. Complete variable domain (other parts from reference TRBV12-5 and TRBJ2-1): DARVTQTPRHKVTEMGQEVTMRCQPILGHNTVFWYRQTMMQGLELLAYFRNRAPLDDSGMPKDRFSAEMPDATLATLKIQPSEPRDSAVYFCASGMTLAGESDEQFFGPGTRLTVL.

The chain carries TRBV9 and TRBJ2-7, with 11 bases matching TRBD2. The CDR3 is 16 amino acids. Germline-derived CDR1 and CDR2 are SGDLS and YYNGEE. With V trimmed by 4 bases and J by 7 bases, 13 bases remained unmatched. CDR3 sequence reads: CASSPGTSGLGAEQYF. CDR3 in DNA: TGTGCCAGCAGCCCAGGGACTAGCGGCCTCGGGGCGGAGCAGTACTTC.

This clone was detected a few times. The chain is built from TRBV6-5 and TRBJ1-1; 8 positions match TRBD1. The CDR3 spans 15 residues. The V segment lost 2 bases and the J segment 1 base; nucleotides outside the gene matches: 3. From germline, CDR1 is MNHEY and CDR2 SVGAGI. The CDR3 protein is CASSYGGTGNTEAFF. CDR3 sequence (DNA): TGTGCCAGCAGTTACGGTGGGACAGGGAACACTGAAGCTTTCTTT.

V gene TRBV6-4 combines with J gene TRBJ1-6; D not certain. This CDR3 has 14 residues. V was clipped by 6 bases and J by 5 bases, with 11 bases between them. Germline loops: CDR1 MRHNA, CDR2 SNTAGT. The CDR3 coding sequence is TGTGCCAGCAGGGAGGACGGAGATAATTCACCCCTCCACTTT. Amino acid sequence: CASREDGDNSPLHF.

This chain uses TRBV30 with TRBJ1-2; D possibly corresponds to TRBD1 (6 bases). The V end lost 7 bases, the J end lost 8 bases, and 20 bases lay between the germline ends. There are 13 residues in the CDR3. Germline loops: CDR1 GTSNPN, CDR2 SVGIG (reference sequence). The CDR3 sequence is CAYTHGGPGGYTF. The CDR3 bases are TGTGCCTACACACATGGGGGCCCGGGGGGCTACACCTTC.

This clone was observed once. This chain links TRBV23-1 with TRBJ2-3, with D possibly matching TRBD1 (6 bases). TRBV23-1 is annotated as an ORF whose role is uncertain. The CDR3 sequence is 15 residues long. Trimming stripped 3 bases from V and 3 bases from J, with 13 bases between. The CDR3 nucleotides are TGCGCCAGCAGTCATCACAGGGTCGGGACAGATACGCAGTATTTT. Translating it yields CASSHHRVGTDTQYF.

In this sample, this clone turned up a few times. The chain has TRBV5-1 and TRBJ2-3, with a tentative D call TRBD2 (6 bases). CDR1 and CDR2 from the germline V gene are SGHRS and YFSETQ. V shed 2 bases and J shed 0 bases, with 10 bases lying between them. CDR3 length equals 15 residues. The CDR3: CASSFLAQSTDTQYF. CDR3 in DNA: TGCGCCAGCAGCTTCCTAGCGCAGAGCACAGATACGCAGTATTTT. Looking up the rest from reference TRBV5-1 and TRBJ2-3 gives the full variable domain: KAGVTQTPRYLIKTRGQQVTLSCSPISGHRSVSWYQQTPGQGLQFLFEYFSETQRNKGNFPGRFSGRQFSNSRSEMNVSTLELGDSALYLCASSFLAQSTDTQYFGPGTRLTVL.

The V call is TRBV10-1, the J call TRBJ2-3; 8 bases agree with TRBD2. The CDR3 consists of 18 residues. CDR1 and CDR2 from the germline V gene are WNHNN and SYGVQD (reference sequence). The V and J ends lost 6 bases and 1 base, in that order; junction bases with no gene match: 15. CDR3 nucleotides: TGCGCCAGCAGCCCCACTGGCGGGAGGCCCCTTTGCACAGATACGCAGTATTTT. This sequence encodes CASSPTGGRPLCTDTQYF.

This rearrangement joins TRBV27 to TRBJ1-1; TRBD1 is a possible D gene (6 bases). Germline CDR1 reads MNHEY; CDR2 reads SMNVEV (reference sequence). Trimming shortened V by 3 bases and J by 1 base, and 9 bases separated the two germline ends. CDR3 length: 14 residues. The CDR3 region is CASSFGTTNTEAFF. The CDR3 DNA follows: TGTGCCAGCAGTTTTGGGACAACGAACACTGAAGCTTTCTTT.